This T cell receptor (beta chain) stems from a study of cytomegalovirus exposure and HLA in healthy donors. General study findings and limits: Later work found that TCR association rates differed between HLA loci; DRB1 had the most and HLA-C the fewest. About 87% or about 30% of the time was how often most TCR beta V segments were productive, according to an earlier analysis. Specificity of a few CMV-associated chains for CMV antigens was verified in vitro. One later analysis reportedly identified an Asian-associated ancestry cluster that showed fewer N-insertions than the approximately 710-donor mean.

Trimming pared 4 bases from V and 7 bases from J, leaving 20 bases between. The CDR3 length is 15 residues. Germline lookup yields CDR1 SGDLS and CDR2 YYNGEE. In the PCR, 60 Vbeta and 13 Jbeta primers were used. TCRdb's copy holds only in-frame clones and misses some; the assay was immunoSEQ multiplex PCR. The table records around 130,000 clones, 78% of them present only once. Concerning this clone: Its antigen remains unidentified.

Sequenced: PBMCs. The chain is built from TRBV9 and TRBJ2-5; maybe TRBD2 (5 bases). The receptor was derived from a woman under 30 in good health and CMV-seronegative. The CDR3, as DNA: TGTGCCAGCAGCCCCGCGGACTTCCCTTTGGGGACCCAGTACTTC. Its protein is CASSPADFPLGTQYF.